Each of the 19 T cell receptor beta chains below was sequenced from the same sample in a study of vaccination effects on CD4 cells after COVID-19 (dated by TCRdb to the early 2020s). The library was generated by the immunoSEQ multiplex PCR assay. Sourced from immuneACCESS, this table was stored by TCRdb with only in-frame sequences that have V and J called. A share of the clones is absent; for the studies checked, an unresolved V gene accounts for under half, and the remainder has no known explanation. The sample table holds approximately 13,000 clones, of which 76% were seen once. The ten largest clones take up around 23% of the sample. In the ViraFEST assay, PBMC were stimulated with viral peptide pools, and TCR sequencing was then used to find antigen-specific CD4+ T cell clonotypes based on their expansion. After more than nine days of culture, CD4+ T cells were isolated with the EasySep CD4+ T cell isolation kit.

Their antigens remain unidentified. The sample consisted of CD4+ T cells from PBMCs cultured with HCoV-229E spike peptides, taken before COVID-19 vaccination. Interpreted using the paper, the cell subset or site label stands for: HCoV-229E spike overlapping peptide pool stimulation. The receptor source for this set is a human donor who received a COVID-19 vaccine.

The sample holds a few counts of this clone. This chain links TRBV7-2 with TRBJ2-7; D unclear. The CDR3 spans 13 residues. Trimming pared 5 bases from V and 0 bases from J, leaving 8 bases between. Germline V CDR1 and CDR2: SGHTA, FQGNSA. CDR3 sequence reads: CASSQRSSYEQYF. CDR3 sequence (DNA): TGTGCCAGCAGCCAGAGGAGCTCCTACGAGCAGTACTTC.

The chain couples TRBV18 to TRBJ2-1; TRBD2 agrees at 7 bases. The CDR3 is made up of 15 amino acids. CDR1 is KGHSH, CDR2 LQKENI, per germline. The ends lost 0 bases at V and 6 bases at J; junction bases unmatched: 5. DNA of the CDR3: TGTGCCAGCTCACCACCTGTCAGCGGGGCCAATGAGCAGTTCTTC. Protein sequence: CASSPPVSGANEQFF.

This chain links TRBV4-1 with TRBJ1-6; a possible D gene is TRBD1 (5 bases). V lost 3 bases, J lost 6 bases, and 12 bases lay in between. Looked up from germline, CDR1 is MGHRA and CDR2 is YSYEKL. This CDR3 comprises 15 residues. The CDR3: CASSQQGAPNSPLHF. The CDR3 DNA is TGCGCCAGCAGCCAGCAGGGTGCGCCTAATTCACCCCTCCACTTT.

V usage is TRBV12-3 or TRBV12-4 and J usage is TRBJ2-3; no firm D call. The V end was cut by 1 base, the J end by 4 bases, with 3 bases between. The CDR3 totals 12 residues. The CDR3 protein is CASSLGADTQYF. The CDR3, as DNA: TGTGCCAGCAGTTTAGGCGCAGATACGCAGTATTTT.

The chain employs TRBV7-9 and TRBJ2-3; 10 nucleotides match TRBD1. The CDR3 is 16 amino acids. Germline CDR1 is SEHNR and CDR2 is FQNEAQ (reference sequence). Trimming at V came to 4 bases and at J to 4 bases, leaving 8 bases not matched to a gene. The DNA of the CDR3 is TGTGCCAGCAGCTATGGGGGACAGGGGTTCGCAGATACGCAGTATTTT. Translating it yields CASSYGGQGFADTQYF. Looking up the rest from reference TRBV7-9 and TRBJ2-3 gives the full variable domain: DTGVSQNPRHKITKRGQNVTFRCDPISEHNRLYWYRQTLGQGPEFLTYFQNEAQLEKSRLLSDRFSAERPKGSFSTLEIQRTEQGDSAMYLCASSYGGQGFADTQYFGPGTRLTVL.

The chain is built from TRBV14 and TRBJ1-2, with D unclear. Germline V gene lookup returns CDR1 SGHDN and CDR2 FVKESK. The CDR3 contains 16 residues. Trimming cost V 1 base and J 7 bases, with 19 bases left between them. CDR3 in amino acids: CASSQGRVPSPFGYTF. CDR3 sequence (DNA): TGTGCCAGCAGCCAAGGACGAGTCCCTTCCCCTTTTGGCTACACCTTC.

The chain has TRBV4-2 and TRBJ2-3; D ambiguous. Germline values: CDR1 LGHNA, CDR2 YNFKEQ. The V and J ends lost 0 bases and 6 bases respectively, with 7 bases between them. CDR3 size: 13 residues. This chain's CDR3 is CASSQDIADTQYF. The CDR3 nucleotides read TGTGCCAGCAGCCAAGATATAGCTGATACGCAGTATTTT.

CDR3 sequence reads: CASIGRGFDYGYTF. CDR3 in DNA: TGTGCCAGTATTGGGAGGGGGTTCGACTATGGCTACACCTTC. V is TRBV19 and J is TRBJ1-2; D might be TRBD1 (6 bases). The CDR3 has 14 amino acids. Trimming took 7 bases from V and 3 from J, leaving 15 bases between them. Per germline, CDR1 LNHDA and CDR2 SQIVND (reference sequence).

This clone showed up just a few times. The chain joins TRBV20-1 to TRBJ2-7; 13 bases are a match to TRBD2. This CDR3 has 13 residues. CDR1 and CDR2 (germline): DFQATT, SNEGSKA (reference sequence). J lost 6 bases, V lost 3 bases, and 2 bases had no gene match. CDR3 bases: TGCAGTGCTAGTAGACTAGCGGGAGGCGAGCAGTACTTC. Its translation is CSASRLAGGEQYF.

This clone has a handful of counts. The rearrangement links TRBV11-2 to TRBJ2-1; 8 positions match TRBD2. V trimming: 3 bases; J trimming: 15 bases; junction bases outside the gene matches: 7. Looked up from germline, CDR1 is SGHAT and CDR2 is FQNNGV. The length of the CDR3 is 12 residues. The CDR3: CASSFRGRLGFF. CDR3 DNA: TGTGCCAGCAGCTTCCGCGGGAGGCTGGGGTTCTTC.

The rearrangement uses TRBV2 and TRBJ1-3; possible D gene TRBD1, 5 bases. Germline V CDR1 and CDR2: SNHLY, FYNNEI. Trimming left V 5 bases short and J 0 bases short, with 17 bases between. CDR3 size: 17 residues. CDR3: CASSRDGLGSSGNTIYF. The CDR3 region has the DNA TGTGCCAGCAGTCGGGACGGCCTGGGGAGCTCTGGAAACACCATATATTTT.

The rearrangement uses TRBV10-3 and TRBJ1-5; no clear D. The CDR3 is 13 residues long. V lost 6 bases to trimming and J lost 3 bases, with 9 bases between them. Germline CDR1 reads ENHRY; CDR2 reads SYGVKD. The CDR3 DNA reads as TGTGCCATCAGCCAGGTAATCAATCAGCCCCAGCATTTT. It specifies CAISQVINQPQHF.

The rearrangement uses TRBV5-4 and TRBJ2-6; D is possibly TRBD1 (5 bases). From germline, CDR1 is SGHNT and CDR2 YYREEE (reference sequence). CDR3 length: 15 residues. Trimming removed 2 bases from V and 0 bases from J, with 6 bases in between. The CDR3 is CASSFRDSGANVLTF. CDR3 bases: TGTGCCAGCAGCTTCAGGGACTCTGGGGCCAACGTCCTGACTTTC.

J is TRBJ1-1 and V is TRBV6-6, with no clear D. Germline CDR1 MNHNY, CDR2 SVGAGI (reference sequence). V lost 7 bases, J lost 4 bases, and 7 bases lay in between. CDR3 length: 11 amino acids. The CDR3 protein is CASKWSTEAFF. The CDR3 nucleotides are TGTGCCAGCAAGTGGTCCACTGAAGCTTTCTTT.

The chain carries TRBV7-9 and TRBJ1-1; 9 bases are a match to TRBD1. Germline CDR1 reads SEHNR; CDR2 reads FQNEAQ (reference sequence). J lost 2 bases, V lost 5 bases, and 3 bases had no gene match. The CDR3 extends over 14 amino acids. CDR3 in DNA: TGTGCCAGCAGCAAGGACAGGGGAAACACTGAAGCTTTCTTT. This gives the protein CASSKDRGNTEAFF.

The CDR3 DNA reads as TGTGCCAGCAGCCAAGATGCCCACCCCGGGGAGACCCAGTACTTC. Translated, it gives CASSQDAHPGETQYF. The chain has TRBV3-1 (or the pseudogene TRBV3-2) and TRBJ2-5; D is uncertain. The V and J ends lost 0 bases and 5 bases respectively, with 13 bases between them. Per germline, CDR1 LGHDT and CDR2 YNNKEL (reference sequence). This CDR3 is 15 amino acids long.

V usage is TRBV30 and J usage is TRBJ1-6; TRBD1 matches at 12 bases. After removal of 3 bases from V and 3 bases from J, the junction contained 15 bases not matched to a gene. CDR1 is GTSNPN and CDR2 is SVGIG in the germline V gene (reference sequence). This CDR3 comprises 20 residues. The CDR3 DNA reads TGTGCCTGGAGCCGCGGAAGGTTGGGACAGGGGGCGCTCTATAATTCACCCCTCCACTTT. Translating it yields CAWSRGRLGQGALYNSPLHF.

The V call is TRBV10-3, the J call TRBJ1-1, with TRBD1 identical over 9 bases. The CDR3 runs 14 residues. Per the germline V gene, CDR1 is ENHRY and CDR2 is SYGVKD. With V trimmed by 5 bases and J by 1 base, 2 bases remained unmatched. CDR3: CAISRDRENTEAFF. CDR3 nucleotide sequence: TGTGCCATCAGTCGGGACAGGGAGAACACTGAAGCTTTCTTT.

The rearrangement links TRBV27 to TRBJ1-5, with D tentatively TRBD1 (6 bases). Germline-derived CDR1 and CDR2 are MNHEY and SMNVEV (reference sequence). V lost 0 bases and J lost 3, with 9 bases in between. The CDR3 has 15 residues. The CDR3: CASSLSQGVNQPQHF. CDR3 coding DNA: TGTGCCAGCAGTTTATCACAGGGAGTCAATCAGCCCCAGCATTTT.